This is a list of T cell receptor beta chains from one sample in a study of blood T cell repertoires in COVID-19. Assay: immunoSEQ multiplex PCR; the TCRdb copy retains only in-frame clones and omits some. The sample has 180,000 or so clones, approximately 78% seen once. The source material was peripheral blood. The receptors originated from a woman older than 75 with active or convalescent COVID-19. CDR3s include the opening cysteine and the closing phenylalanine or tryptophan. The D gene is left open where the match is weak. Only part of the rows carry a size: once, few, many, or a class if the clone is expanded.

j_call	v_call	clone_size	d_call	cdr3_aa	cdr3_nt
TRBJ2-1	TRBV28	-	-	CASSFGSLFGQFF	TGTGCCAGCAGTTTTGGTAGCTTGTTTGGGCAGTTCTTC
TRBJ2-3	TRBV5-1	-	-	CASSLGGGLADTQYF	TGCGCCAGCAGCTTGGGTGGGGGCCTCGCAGATACGCAGTATTTT
TRBJ1-2	TRBV19	-	-	CASSIRTGNYGYTF	TGTGCCAGTAGTATTCGCACAGGGAACTATGGCTACACCTTC
TRBJ1-1	TRBV4-1	-	-	CASSQERVFEAFF	TGCGCCAGCAGCCAAGAGAGGGTGTTTGAAGCTTTCTTT
TRBJ2-7	TRBV5-3	-	TRBD2	CARSRRGESYEQYF	TGTGCCAGAAGCCGGCGGGGGGAATCCTACGAGCAGTACTTC
TRBJ2-2	TRBV29-1	-	TRBD1	CSVGRDRGGAGELFF	TGCAGCGTTGGCCGGGACAGGGGAGGAGCCGGGGAGCTGTTTTTT
TRBJ2-2	TRBV2	-	TRBD1	CASSGTGDTGELFF	TGTGCCAGCAGTGGGACAGGGGACACCGGGGAGCTGTTTTTT
TRBJ1-6	TRBV7-8	-	-	CASSPTDRYNSPLHF	TGTGCCAGCAGCCCGACCGACAGATATAATTCACCCCTCCACTTT
TRBJ1-4	TRBV4-1	-	TRBD1	CASSQDREINEKLFF	TGCGCCAGCAGCCAGGACAGGGAGATTAATGAAAAACTGTTTTTT
TRBJ2-5	TRBV3-1/TRBV3-2	-	-	CASSLGREETQYF	TGTGCCAGCAGCCTGGGCAGGGAAGAGACCCAGTACTTC
TRBJ1-4	TRBV5-1	-	-	CASRSLGRTEKLFF	TGCGCCAGCAGAAGTCTGGGGAGGACCGAAAAACTGTTTTTT
TRBJ2-3	TRBV4-3	-	TRBD2	CASSQELGGLGTDTQYF	TGCGCCAGCAGCCAAGAATTAGGGGGACTAGGCACAGATACGCAGTATTTT
TRBJ1-5	TRBV6-5	-	TRBD1	CASSYEQGYQPQHF	TGTGCCAGCAGTTACGAACAGGGGTATCAGCCCCAGCATTTT
TRBJ2-1	TRBV9	few	TRBD1	CASSAGTGSYNEQFF	TGTGCCAGCAGCGCCGGGACAGGGTCCTACAATGAGCAGTTCTTC
TRBJ1-2	TRBV7-9	-	-	CASSFLGLRYGYTF	TGTGCCAGCAGCTTTTTGGGCCTACGGTATGGCTACACCTTC
TRBJ2-1	TRBV27	-	TRBD1	CASSLSRDSYNEQFF	TGTGCCAGCAGTTTATCCCGGGACAGCTACAATGAGCAGTTCTTC
TRBJ1-2	TRBV7-2	-	-	CASSHSGNDGYTF	TGTGCCAGCAGCCACTCAGGGAACGATGGCTACACCTTC
TRBJ1-6	TRBV4-1	-	TRBD1	CASSRLGGQGLNSPLHF	TGCGCCAGCAGCCGACTTGGTGGACAGGGGTTGAATTCACCCCTCCACTTT
TRBJ1-6	TRBV11-2	-	-	CASSLGQNNSPLHF	TGTGCCAGCAGCTTAGGACAGAATAATTCACCCCTCCACTTT
TRBJ1-1	TRBV28	-	-	CASSSPVGGYTEAFF	TGTGCCAGCAGTTCCCCCGTGGGGGGATACACTGAAGCTTTCTTT
TRBJ2-1	TRBV7-9	once	TRBD1	CASSKTYGQGNNEQFF	TGTGCCAGCAGCAAAACGTACGGACAGGGAAACAATGAGCAGTTCTTC
TRBJ2-3	TRBV27	-	TRBD2	CASSLSPGLAGVNTQYF	TGTGCCAGCAGTTTATCGCCCGGACTAGCGGGGGTTAATACGCAGTATTTT